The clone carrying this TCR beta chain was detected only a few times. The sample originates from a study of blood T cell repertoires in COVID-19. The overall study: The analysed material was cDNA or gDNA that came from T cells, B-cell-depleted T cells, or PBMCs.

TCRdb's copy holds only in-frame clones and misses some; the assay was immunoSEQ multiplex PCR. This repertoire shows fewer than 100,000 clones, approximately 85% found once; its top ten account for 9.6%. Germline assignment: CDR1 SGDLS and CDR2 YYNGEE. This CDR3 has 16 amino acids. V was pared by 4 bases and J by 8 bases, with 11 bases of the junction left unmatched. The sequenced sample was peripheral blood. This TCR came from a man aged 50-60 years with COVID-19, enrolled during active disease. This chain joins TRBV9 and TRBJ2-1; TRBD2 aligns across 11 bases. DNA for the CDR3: TGTGCCAGCAGCCCCATTGGACTAGCGGGCGGCGATGAGCAGTTCTTC. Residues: CASSPIGLAGGDEQFF.